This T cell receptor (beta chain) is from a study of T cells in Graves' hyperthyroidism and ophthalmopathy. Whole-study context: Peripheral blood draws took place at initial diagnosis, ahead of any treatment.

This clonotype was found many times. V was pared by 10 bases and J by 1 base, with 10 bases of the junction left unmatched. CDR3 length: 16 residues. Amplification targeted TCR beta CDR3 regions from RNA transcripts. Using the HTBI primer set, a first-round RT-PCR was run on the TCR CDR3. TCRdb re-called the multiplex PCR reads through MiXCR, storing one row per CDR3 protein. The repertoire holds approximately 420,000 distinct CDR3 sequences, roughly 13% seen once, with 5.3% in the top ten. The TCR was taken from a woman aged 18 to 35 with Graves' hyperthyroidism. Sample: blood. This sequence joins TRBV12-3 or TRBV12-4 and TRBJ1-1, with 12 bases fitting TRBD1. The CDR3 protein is CATMGDRGRKNTEAFF. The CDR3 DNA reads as TGTGCCACAATGGGGGACAGGGGGCGGAAGAACACTGAAGCTTTCTTT.